Following are 25 T cell receptor beta chains from one sample sequenced in a study of blood T cell repertoires in COVID-19. Clones were sequenced by immunoSEQ multiplex PCR, and TCRdb holds only the in-frame ones, with some missing. This sample has fewer than 250,000 clones; about 91% occur once, and the top ten carry 2.6%. The sample taken for sequencing was PBMCs or T cells enriched from blood (not recorded which). The receptors stem from a woman aged 25 to 39 with acute COVID-19.

The chain joins TRBV10-3 to TRBJ1-1, with 7 bases identical to TRBD1. The CDR3 runs 14 residues. CDR1 and CDR2 from the germline V gene are ENHRY and SYGVKD. V was pared by 10 bases and J by 2 bases, with 10 bases of the junction left unmatched. The CDR3 loop reads CATLIGTVNTEAFF. Written as DNA, the CDR3 is TGTGCCACCTTAATCGGGACAGTCAACACTGAAGCTTTCTTT.

The V and J genes are TRBV6-4 and TRBJ2-1, with D possibly being TRBD1 (9 bases). CDR3 length: 18 amino acids. Germline CDR1 reads MRHNA; CDR2 reads SNTAGT. V was clipped by 10 bases and J by 0 bases, with 25 bases between them. CDR3 in amino acids: CATREGTGSAGSYNEQFF. In DNA form, the CDR3 reads TGTGCCACCCGGGAGGGGACAGGGAGTGCCGGCTCCTACAATGAGCAGTTCTTC.

The gene calls are TRBV3-1 (or the pseudogene TRBV3-2) and TRBJ2-5; 14 nucleotides agree with TRBD2. Looked up from germline, CDR1 is LGHDT and CDR2 is YNNKEL (reference sequence). The junction had 7 bases not matched to a gene; V was cut back by 0 bases and J by 4 bases. This CDR3 is built from 18 residues. The chain's CDR3 is CASSQDRLAGGVGETQYF. CDR3 DNA: TGTGCCAGCAGCCAAGATAGACTAGCGGGGGGGGTAGGAGAGACCCAGTACTTC.

The CDR3 DNA sequence: TGTGCCTGGAGTGTCGGGTGGACAGGGGGATACACTGAAGCTTTCTTT. It encodes CAWSVGWTGGYTEAFF. V usage is TRBV30 and J usage is TRBJ1-1; 10 nucleotides line up with TRBD1. The germline CDR1 and CDR2 sequences are GTSNPN and SVGIG (reference sequence). The ends lost 0 bases at V and 3 bases at J; junction bases unmatched: 7. The length of the CDR3 is 16 residues.

J is TRBJ1-1 and V is TRBV4-1, with TRBD1 as a possible D gene (5 bases). Trimming took off 4 bases at V and 0 bases at J, with 9 bases between the two ends. Germline V CDR1 and CDR2: MGHRA, YSYEKL. The length of the CDR3 is 14 residues. CDR3 residues: CASSPAGLNTEAFF. Written as DNA, the CDR3 is TGCGCCAGCAGCCCTGCAGGGTTGAACACTGAAGCTTTCTTT.

The V and J genes are TRBV4-1 and TRBJ2-2, with D unresolved. The CDR3 spans 12 residues. Germline lookup yields CDR1 MGHRA and CDR2 YSYEKL. The V end lost 3 bases, the J end lost 8 bases, and 7 bases lay between the germline ends. CDR3 sequence: CASSHPSGELFF. In DNA form, the CDR3 reads TGCGCCAGCAGCCACCCCTCGGGGGAGCTGTTTTTT.

This chain uses TRBV25-1 with TRBJ1-2, with no clear D. This CDR3 comprises 12 residues. In germline, CDR1 is MGHDK, CDR2 SYGVNS. V lost 4 bases and J 7 bases, leaving 10 bases between the germline ends. In nucleotides, the CDR3 is TGTGCCAGCAGTGTGGCCGCTGGTGGCTACACCTTC. This translates into CASSVAAGGYTF.

The genes are TRBV19 and TRBJ2-3; 8 bases agree with TRBD2. J was trimmed by 2 bases and V by 5 bases; bases with no gene match: 9. The CDR3 is 16 amino acids. Germline CDR1 and CDR2: LNHDA and SQIVND (reference sequence). CDR3 nucleotides: TGTGCCAGTAGTCGGGGGGGGGACGGCGACACAGATACGCAGTATTTT. Amino acid sequence: CASSRGGDGDTDTQYF.

The rearrangement links TRBV10-2 to TRBJ1-4; the D gene is possibly TRBD1 (6 bases). The germline V gene has CDR1 WSHSY and CDR2 SAAADI. There are 15 residues in the CDR3. Trimming took off 9 bases at V and 7 bases at J, with 21 bases between the two ends. The chain's CDR3 is CARGAKISAIEKLFF. CDR3 nucleotide sequence: TGCGCCAGGGGGGCCAAAATATCAGCGATTGAAAAACTGTTTTTT.

This clone occurred a few times. The chain carries TRBV7-6 and TRBJ1-4; TRBD1 is a possible D gene (6 bases). Germline V gives CDR1 SGHVS, CDR2 FNYEAQ. Trimming removed 5 bases from V and 7 bases from J, with 14 bases in between. CDR3 length equals 14 residues. In DNA form, the CDR3 reads TGTGCCAGCAGCATAGGGGGGGATGGTGAAAAACTGTTTTTT. Protein: CASSIGGDGEKLFF.

This chain connects TRBV10-3 to TRBJ1-6; 11 bases match TRBD1. Germline CDR1 is ENHRY and CDR2 is SYGVKD. V lost 6 bases to trimming and J lost 0 bases; unmatched junction nucleotides: 4. CDR3 length: 17 residues. CDR3 region: CAIRRTGGNSYNSPLHF. The CDR3 DNA reads TGTGCCATCAGAAGGACAGGGGGCAACTCCTATAATTCACCCCTCCACTTT.

The chain couples TRBV11-3 to TRBJ2-5, with 7 nucleotides matching TRBD2. Germline V CDR1 and CDR2: SGHNT, YENEEA. The CDR3 has 15 amino acids. V was clipped by 6 bases and J by 2 bases; unmatched bases: 9. In DNA, the CDR3 is TGTGCCAGCAGTGCCGGACTAGAGACACAAGAGACCCAGTACTTC. The encoded protein is CASSAGLETQETQYF.

The V and J genes are TRBV12-3 or TRBV12-4 and TRBJ1-1, with TRBD1 matching 7 bases. The CDR3 spans 13 residues. Trimming took 1 base from V and 6 from J; bases not matched to a gene: 2. The CDR3 protein is CASSLDRGAEAFF. CDR3 coding DNA: TGTGCCAGCAGTTTAGACAGGGGAGCTGAAGCTTTCTTT.

This clone came up a few times. The gene calls are TRBV30 and TRBJ1-6; unclear D gene. Trimming removed 0 bases from V and 3 bases from J, with 12 bases in between. Germline loops: CDR1 GTSNPN, CDR2 SVGIG (reference sequence). There are 16 residues in the CDR3. CDR3 sequence reads: CAWSVRSRLYNSPLHF. The CDR3 bases are TGTGCCTGGAGTGTACGAAGTAGACTCTATAATTCACCCCTCCACTTT. Filled out from reference TRBV30 and TRBJ1-6, the complete variable domain reads SQTIHQWPATLVQPVGSPLSLECTVEGTSNPNLYWYRQAAGRGLQLLFYSVGIGQISSEVPQNLSASRPQDRQFILSSKKLLLSDSGFYLCAWSVRSRLYNSPLHFGNGTRLTVT.

This chain uses TRBV10-2 with TRBJ1-3, with unresolved D. The V gene lost 10 bases and the J gene lost 0 bases, with 22 bases spanning the gap. Germline loops: CDR1 WSHSY, CDR2 SAAADI. This CDR3 comprises 17 residues. Here the CDR3 reads CATLTGEPTNSGNTIYF. The DNA for the CDR3 is TGCGCCACCCTGACGGGAGAGCCCACAAACTCTGGAAACACCATATATTTT.

This sequence joins TRBV7-2 and TRBJ1-2; D ambiguous. The V end was cut by 0 bases, the J end by 4 bases, with 9 bases between. CDR3 length: 14 residues. Germline CDR1 and CDR2: SGHTA and FQGNSA. The CDR3 region has the DNA TGTGCCAGCAGCTTAGCAGGCGAGGGCTATGGCTACACCTTC. It yields the protein CASSLAGEGYGYTF.

This clone was counted a single time. The V and J genes are TRBV3-1 (or the pseudogene TRBV3-2) and TRBJ1-2, with a weak D call TRBD1 (6 bases). Germline V lookup: CDR1 LGHDT, CDR2 YNNKEL (reference sequence). The CDR3 runs 14 residues. Trimming removed 0 bases from V and 7 bases from J, with 12 bases in between. This chain's CDR3 is CASSQDLQGFGYTF. The CDR3 bases are TGTGCCAGCAGCCAAGATTTACAGGGTTTTGGCTACACCTTC.

The rearrangement uses TRBV19 and TRBJ1-1; weak D call: TRBD1 (5 bases). Trimming pared 3 bases from V and 8 bases from J, leaving 13 bases between. Germline-derived CDR1 and CDR2 are LNHDA and SQIVND (reference sequence). The CDR3 loop spans 13 amino acids. CDR3 amino acids: CASSMGGRAEAFF. CDR3 in DNA: TGTGCCAGTAGTATGGGGGGAAGGGCCGAAGCTTTCTTT.

This rearrangement joins TRBV10-2 to TRBJ2-5, with 11 bases aligning to TRBD2. Trimming cost V 7 bases and J 2 bases; bases outside gene matches: 6. The CDR3 covers 15 residues. CDR1 and CDR2 from the germline V gene are WSHSY and SAAADI. CDR3 in amino acids: CASMGLAVLQETQYF. DNA of the CDR3: TGCGCCAGCATGGGACTAGCGGTACTTCAAGAGACCCAGTACTTC.

This clone appeared a single time. V is TRBV11-2 and J is TRBJ1-2; TRBD1 matches 10 bases. Germline CDR1 is SGHAT and CDR2 is FQNNGV. This CDR3 has 16 amino acids. V lost 3 bases and J lost 4; bases outside the gene matches: 8. CDR3 in amino acids: CASSLAGTGVIYGYTF. DNA for the CDR3: TGTGCCAGCAGCTTGGCCGGGACAGGGGTCATCTATGGCTACACCTTC.

The chain recombines TRBV18 with TRBJ1-5, with TRBD1 identical over 7 bases. Germline loops: CDR1 KGHSH, CDR2 LQKENI. CDR3 size: 15 residues. V was pared by 4 bases and J by 2 bases, with 5 bases of the junction left unmatched. CDR3 sequence: CASSRAGGGNQPQHF. In DNA form, the CDR3 reads TGTGCCAGCTCACGAGCAGGGGGAGGCAATCAGCCCCAGCATTTT.

J is TRBJ1-4 and V is TRBV7-9; D is possibly TRBD1 (6 bases). Trimming left V 6 bases short and J 8 bases short, with 16 bases between. The CDR3 sequence is 14 residues long. In germline, CDR1 is SEHNR, CDR2 FQNEAQ (reference sequence). CDR3 amino acids: CASSLDSLKEKLFF. The CDR3 DNA sequence: TGTGCCAGCAGTTTGGACAGCCTAAAGGAAAAACTGTTTTTT.

The chain carries TRBV2 and TRBJ2-1; D remains ambiguous. The germline CDR1 and CDR2 sequences are SNHLY and FYNNEI. Trimming cost V 6 bases and J 6 bases, with 18 bases left between them. The CDR3 is 15 residues long. Here the CDR3 reads CASRIPKVPGNEQFF. CDR3 coding DNA: TGTGCCAGCAGAATCCCTAAAGTCCCTGGCAATGAGCAGTTCTTC.

This chain links TRBV29-1 with TRBJ1-1, with D maybe TRBD1 (6 bases). CDR3 size: 15 residues. Trimming took 3 bases from V and 2 from J, leaving 16 bases between them. Germline CDR1 is SQVTM and CDR2 is ANQGSEA. CDR3 region: CSVDGIWGGNTEAFF. CDR3 bases: TGCAGCGTTGATGGGATTTGGGGGGGCAACACTGAAGCTTTCTTT.

The rearrangement joins TRBV28 to TRBJ1-2, with 8 bases that match TRBD1. CDR1 and CDR2 (germline): MDHEN, SYDVKM. V lost 6 bases and J lost 2; bases outside the gene matches: 8. The CDR3 has 15 residues. The CDR3 sequence is CASRARTGTNYGYTF. In DNA, the CDR3 is TGTGCCAGCAGAGCTCGGACAGGGACGAACTATGGCTACACCTTC.